A selection of T cell receptor beta chains follows, all from one sample in a study of T cells after posttransplantation cyclophosphamide. Sequenced by immunoSEQ multiplex PCR; TCRdb stores in-frame clones only, minus some. The sample has 7,500 to 10,000 clones; roughly 90% are singletons. The specimen was PBMCs, collected roughly 61 weeks after allogeneic stem cell transplant with calcineurin inhibitor and methotrexate. These receptors were obtained from a male patient between 50 and 60 years old who received an allogeneic stem cell transplant from an unrelated donor, was CMV-positive, and had chronic GVHD only. Part of the T cell pool may stem from the graft donor. Each CDR3 is given with its conserved first and last residue. The D gene is left open where the match is weak. Part of the rows lack a size; the others show once, few, many or a class for expanded clones.

j_call v_call clone_size d_call cdr3_nt cdr3_aa
TRBJ2-5 TRBV6-5 NA TRBD2 TGTGCCAGCAGATGGAGCGGGGCCTCCGGAGAGACCCAGTACTTC CASRWSGASGETQYF
TRBJ2-2 TRBV4-1 NA NA TGCGCCAGCAGCCCCCTCCAACTCACAGGGCCCGGGGAGCTGTTTTTT CASSPLQLTGPGELFF
TRBJ2-1 TRBV30 NA NA TGTGCCTGGAGCGAGGGGGGAGGGGGAACAGTAAATGAGCAGTTCTTC CAWSEGGGGTVNEQFF
TRBJ1-3 TRBV5-6 NA NA TGTGCCAGCAGCGACAGTCACACCATATATTTT CASSDSHTIYF
TRBJ2-5 TRBV10-3 NA TRBD1 TGTGCCATCCGAAAGGGACAGCAAGAGACCCAGTACTTC CAIRKGQQETQYF
TRBJ1-4 TRBV7-9 NA TRBD1 TGTGCCAGCAGCTCCAACCAGGACGACAGGGGGCTGGGTGAAAAACTGTTTTTT CASSSNQDDRGLGEKLFF
TRBJ2-7 TRBV19 NA TRBD1 TGTGCCAGTAGTATTCTAGGACAGGGGGAAGAGCAGTACTTC CASSILGQGEEQYF
TRBJ2-5 TRBV7-6 NA TRBD1 TGTGCCAGCAGCTTAGCGCTGGGGGAAGTGACAGGGGGCGCGTGGGAGACCCAGTACTTC CASSLALGEVTGGAWETQYF
TRBJ2-2 TRBV5-1 once NA TGCGCCAGCAGCCCGGATCACAGGGGAGGAGACACCGGGGAGCTGTTTTTT CASSPDHRGGDTGELFF
TRBJ2-7 TRBV29-1 NA NA TGCAGCGTTTTGAGCTCCTACGAGCAGTACTTC CSVLSSYEQYF
TRBJ2-1 TRBV7-3 NA NA TGTGCCAGCAGCCCCGGGACCTACAATGAGCAGTTCTTC CASSPGTYNEQFF
TRBJ2-1 TRBV7-3 NA NA TGTGCCAGCAGCTTAACGATGGATCGGGGCAATGAGCAGTTCTTC CASSLTMDRGNEQFF
TRBJ2-1 TRBV20-1 NA NA TGCAGCGTGGACAGATACAATGAGCAGTTCTTC CSVDRYNEQFF
TRBJ2-1 TRBV5-8 NA TRBD1 TGTGCCAGCAGCTGGGGACAGTTGAATGAGCAGTTCTTC CASSWGQLNEQFF
TRBJ2-7 TRBV11-2 NA TRBD2 TGTGCCAGCAGCTCGGGACTAGCGGCCTACGAGCAGTACTTC CASSSGLAAYEQYF
TRBJ2-1 TRBV11-3 NA TRBD2 TGTGCCAGCAGCTTAGGTAGCGGGGGGGCGTCGGACAATGAGCAGTTCTTC CASSLGSGGASDNEQFF
TRBJ2-7 TRBV11-2 NA NA TGTGCCAGCAGCTTCCTAGACTACGAGCAGTACTTC CASSFLDYEQYF
TRBJ2-2 TRBV9 once NA TGTGCCAGCAGCGAGAGATCCGGGGAGCTGTTTTTT CASSERSGELFF
TRBJ2-5 TRBV27 NA NA TGTGCCAGCAGCCTAGTCAGGGGCTGGGAGACCCAGTACTTC CASSLVRGWETQYF
TRBJ1-2 TRBV28 NA NA TGTGCCAGCAGTGGACAGTTAAACTATGGCTACACCTTC CASSGQLNYGYTF
TRBJ1-5 TRBV27 NA NA TGTGCCAGCAGTTTAACCGGGAGGGGGAATCTTGAGCCCCAGCATTTT CASSLTGRGNLEPQHF
TRBJ2-1 TRBV19 NA TRBD2 TGTGCCAGTAGTACAACTAGCGGCAGCCTCAATGAGCAGTTCTTC CASSTTSGSLNEQFF
TRBJ2-7 TRBV19 NA NA TGTGCCAGTAGTACTGCAGGGTTGGGCGAGCAGTACTTC CASSTAGLGEQYF
TRBJ2-1 TRBV7-6 NA NA TGTGCCAGCAGCTACACGACGGGGAGTCTGGGAAATGAGCAGTTCTTC CASSYTTGSLGNEQFF
TRBJ2-1 TRBV28 NA TRBD1 TGTGCCAGCAGCACTGGGACAGCTTTCAACAATGAGCAGTTCTTC CASSTGTAFNNEQFF
TRBJ1-6 TRBV4-3 NA TRBD1 TGCGCCAGCAGCCAAGCCGGGACAGGGCCTGGGTCACCCCTCCACTTT CASSQAGTGPGSPLHF
TRBJ2-1 TRBV29-1 NA NA TGCAGCGTTAGCGGATTCTCCTACAATGAGCAGTTCTTC CSVSGFSYNEQFF
TRBJ2-7 TRBV11-3 NA NA TGTGCCAGCAGCCCCAGGGGTCAGGGAATAACGTACGAGCAGTACTTC CASSPRGQGITYEQYF
TRBJ2-2 TRBV5-6 NA NA TGTGCCAGCAGCTCACCTACAGGGTTCACCGGGGAGCTGTTTTTT CASSSPTGFTGELFF